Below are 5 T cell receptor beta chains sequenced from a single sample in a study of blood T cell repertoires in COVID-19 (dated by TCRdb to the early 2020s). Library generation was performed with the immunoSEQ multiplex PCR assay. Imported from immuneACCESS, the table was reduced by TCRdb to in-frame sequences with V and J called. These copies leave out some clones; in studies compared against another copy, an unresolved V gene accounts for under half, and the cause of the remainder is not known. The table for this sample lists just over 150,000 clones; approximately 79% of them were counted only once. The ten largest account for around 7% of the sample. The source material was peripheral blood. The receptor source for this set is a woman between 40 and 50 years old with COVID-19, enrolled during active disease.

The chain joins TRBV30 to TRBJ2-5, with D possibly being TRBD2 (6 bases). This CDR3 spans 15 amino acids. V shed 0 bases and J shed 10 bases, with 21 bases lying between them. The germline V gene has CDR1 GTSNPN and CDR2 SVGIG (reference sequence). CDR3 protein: CAWSVLLGGDGVQYF. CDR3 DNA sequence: TGTGCCTGGAGTGTACTTTTGGGGGGTGATGGTGTCCAGTACTTC. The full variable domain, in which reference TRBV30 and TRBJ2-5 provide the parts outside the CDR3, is SQTIHQWPATLVQPVGSPLSLECTVEGTSNPNLYWYRQAAGRGLQLLFYSVGIGQISSEVPQNLSASRPQDRQFILSSKKLLLSDSGFYLCAWSVLLGGDGVQYFGPGTRLLVL.

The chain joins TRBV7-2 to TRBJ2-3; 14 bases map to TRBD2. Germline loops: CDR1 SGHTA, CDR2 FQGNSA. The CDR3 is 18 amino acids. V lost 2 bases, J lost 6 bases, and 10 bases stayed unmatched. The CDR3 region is CASSLIPRLAGGPDTQYF. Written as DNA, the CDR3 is TGTGCCAGCAGCTTAATCCCCCGACTAGCGGGGGGGCCCGATACGCAGTATTTT.

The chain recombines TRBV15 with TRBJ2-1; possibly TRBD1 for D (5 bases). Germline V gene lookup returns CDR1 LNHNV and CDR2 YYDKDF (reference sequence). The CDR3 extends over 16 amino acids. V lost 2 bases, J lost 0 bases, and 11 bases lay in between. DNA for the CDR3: TGTGCCACCAGCAGACGACAGTCAACCTCCTACAATGAGCAGTTCTTC. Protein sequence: CATSRRQSTSYNEQFF.

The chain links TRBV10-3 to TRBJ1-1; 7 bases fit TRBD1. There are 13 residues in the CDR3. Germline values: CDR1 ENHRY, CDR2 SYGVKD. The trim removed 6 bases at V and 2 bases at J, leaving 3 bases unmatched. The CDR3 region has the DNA TGTGCCATCAGGGGACAGACAAACACTGAAGCTTTCTTT. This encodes CAIRGQTNTEAFF.

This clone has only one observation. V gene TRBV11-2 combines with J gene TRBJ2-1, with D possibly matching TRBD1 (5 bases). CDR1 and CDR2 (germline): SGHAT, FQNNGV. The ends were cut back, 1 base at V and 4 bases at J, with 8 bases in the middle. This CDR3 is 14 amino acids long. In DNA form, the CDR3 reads TGTGCCAGCAGCTTAGGTGACAGTTACAATGAGCAGTTCTTC. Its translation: CASSLGDSYNEQFF.